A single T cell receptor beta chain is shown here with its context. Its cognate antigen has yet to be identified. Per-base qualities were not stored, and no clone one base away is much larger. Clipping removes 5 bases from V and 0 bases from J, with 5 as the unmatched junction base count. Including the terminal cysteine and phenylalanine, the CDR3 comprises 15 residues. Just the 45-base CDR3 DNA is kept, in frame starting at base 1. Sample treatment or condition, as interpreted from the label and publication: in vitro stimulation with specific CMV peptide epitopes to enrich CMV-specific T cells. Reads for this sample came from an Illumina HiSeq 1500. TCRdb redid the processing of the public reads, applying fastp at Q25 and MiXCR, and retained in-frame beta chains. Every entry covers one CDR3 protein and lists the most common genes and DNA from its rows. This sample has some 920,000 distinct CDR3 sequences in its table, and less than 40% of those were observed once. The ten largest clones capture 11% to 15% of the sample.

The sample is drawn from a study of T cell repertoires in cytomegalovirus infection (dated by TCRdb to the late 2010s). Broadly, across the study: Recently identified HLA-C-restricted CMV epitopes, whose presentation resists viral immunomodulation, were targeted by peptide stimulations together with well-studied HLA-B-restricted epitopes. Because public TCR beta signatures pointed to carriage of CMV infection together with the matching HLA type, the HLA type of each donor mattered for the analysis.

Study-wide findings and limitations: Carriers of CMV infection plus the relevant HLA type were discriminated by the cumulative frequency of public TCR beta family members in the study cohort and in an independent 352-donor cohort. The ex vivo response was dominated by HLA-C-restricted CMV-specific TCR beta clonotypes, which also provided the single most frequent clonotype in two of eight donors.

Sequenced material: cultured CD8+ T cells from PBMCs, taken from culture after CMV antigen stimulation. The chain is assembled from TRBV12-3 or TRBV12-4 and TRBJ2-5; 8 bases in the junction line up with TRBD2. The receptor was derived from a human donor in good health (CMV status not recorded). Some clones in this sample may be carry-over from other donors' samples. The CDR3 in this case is CASSISGVYQETQYF. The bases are TGTGCCAGCAGTATTAGCGGGGTGTACCAAGAGACCCAGTACTTC.